A single sample gave rise to the 29 T cell receptor beta chains below, sequenced in a study of T cell repertoires in cytomegalovirus infection. Using its own MiXCR run on the reads, TCRdb lists one record per CDR3 protein. In the table there are around 230,000 distinct CDR3 sequences, 5% to 8.5% of which are singletons. Sequencing used PBMCs. The receptors derive from a human donor in good health (CMV status not recorded). Some clones in this sample may be carry-over from other donors' samples.

This clonotype was observed many times. The rearrangement uses TRBV14 and TRBJ2-7; no definite D call. The ends were cut back, 1 base at V and 3 bases at J, with 13 bases in the middle. Germline V lookup: CDR1 SGHDN, CDR2 FVKESK. This CDR3 spans 15 amino acids. The CDR3 loop is CASSQGTSRLYEQYF. DNA of the CDR3: TGTGCCAGCAGCCAAGGAACCAGCAGACTCTACGAGCAGTACTTC. The whole variable domain, filled in from reference TRBV14 and TRBJ2-7, reads EAGVTQFPSHSVIEKGQTVTLRCDPISGHDNLYWYRRVMGKEIKFLLHFVKESKQDESGMPNNRFLAERTGGTYSTLKVQPAELEDSGVYFCASSQGTSRLYEQYFGPGTRLTVT.

This clonotype was seen many times. The gene calls are TRBV6-2 or TRBV6-3 and TRBJ1-5, with unresolved D. Per germline, CDR1 MNHEY and CDR2 SVGEGT. The V end lost 8 bases, the J end lost 0 bases, and 11 bases lay between the germline ends. This CDR3 contains 14 residues. The CDR3 bases are TGTGCCAGCGGGTATGCGGTTAGCAATCAGCCCCAGCATTTT. Encoded protein: CASGYAVSNQPQHF.

This clonotype was seen many times. This chain joins TRBV27 and TRBJ1-6, with D unclear. This CDR3 spans 13 amino acids. Per the germline V gene, CDR1 is MNHEY and CDR2 is SMNVEV (reference sequence). V was clipped by 6 bases and J by 7 bases, with 10 bases between them. CDR3 in DNA: TGTGCCAGCAGCCTAGGACGGAATTCACCCCTCCACTTT. It yields the protein CASSLGRNSPLHF.

V gene TRBV9 combines with J gene TRBJ2-1, with TRBD1 matching 7 bases. Losses at the gene ends were 6 bases for V and 6 bases for J; bases not matched to a gene: 9. The CDR3 extends over 14 amino acids. Germline V lookup: CDR1 SGDLS, CDR2 YYNGEE. The DNA of the CDR3 is TGTGCCAGCAATCCGGGACAGCATATCAATGAGCAGTTCTTC. Encoded protein: CASNPGQHINEQFF.

Many counts were recorded for this clonotype. The genes are TRBV7-8 and TRBJ2-3; D is undetermined. This CDR3 comprises 17 residues. Germline CDR1 and CDR2: SGHVS and FQNEAQ. V was clipped by 3 bases and J by 3 bases, with 19 bases between them. As DNA, the CDR3 is TGTGCCAGCAGCTTTTTCTCATTTGGGTCATCGACAGATACGCAGTATTTT. This sequence encodes CASSFFSFGSSTDTQYF. Complete variable domain (other parts from reference TRBV7-8 and TRBJ2-3): GAGVSQSPRYKVAKRGQDVALRCDPISGHVSLFWYQQALGQGPEFLTYFQNEAQLDKSGLPSDRFFAERPEGSVSTLKIQRTQQEDSAVYLCASSFFSFGSSTDTQYFGPGTRLTVL.

This clonotype was counted ten times or more. The chain joins TRBV20-1 to TRBJ1-1, with a possible D match to TRBD1 (6 bases). Germline CDR1 reads DFQATT; CDR2 reads SNEGSKA (reference sequence). V was trimmed by 6 bases and J by 4 bases, leaving 18 bases between them. This CDR3 is 14 amino acids long. The CDR3 coding sequence is TGCAGTGCCGTGACAGGAGCGAGGAGCACTGAAGCTTTCTTT. Its protein is CSAVTGARSTEAFF.

Remarks on this clonotype: One base away lies a much larger clone, so this may be a sequencing read error. This chain joins TRBV5-1 and TRBJ2-1; 7 nucleotides align to TRBD2. The CDR3 totals 14 residues. Germline CDR1 and CDR2: SGHRS and YFSETQ. The CDR3 protein is CASSFSGDYNERFF. CDR3 nucleotides: TGCGCCAGCAGCTTCAGCGGGGACTACAATGAGCGGTTCTTC.

This clonotype was observed many times. The genes are TRBV7-2 and TRBJ2-7, with 8 bases fitting TRBD2. The V and J ends lost 5 bases and 4 bases, in that order; junction bases with no gene match: 10. CDR1 and CDR2 (germline): SGHTA, FQGNSA. The CDR3 sequence is 15 residues long. The CDR3, as DNA: TGTGCCAGCAGCCTAGTCCCAGCGGGGGATTACGAGCAGTACTTC. It specifies CASSLVPAGDYEQYF.

V gene TRBV6-6 combines with J gene TRBJ2-3; 8 nucleotides line up with TRBD1. The V gene's germline CDR1 is MNHNY and CDR2 SVGAGI (reference sequence). The CDR3 has 17 residues. V lost 4 bases, J lost 2 bases, and 11 bases stayed unmatched. The DNA of the CDR3 is TGTGCCAGCAGTTCTCGCGATCGGACAGGGTACACAGATACGCAGTATTTT. It is translated as CASSSRDRTGYTDTQYF.

This clonotype was picked up many times. The rearrangement joins TRBV7-2 to TRBJ2-7, with D possibly matching TRBD2 (7 bases). The CDR3 contains 15 residues. V lost 1 base and J lost 7, with 17 bases in between. Germline-derived CDR1 and CDR2 are SGHTA and FQGNSA. CDR3 nucleotide sequence: TGTGCCAGCAGCTTAGTCGCCGGGGGGCTTGGGGAGCAGTACTTC. Protein: CASSLVAGGLGEQYF.

This clonotype was recorded many times. This rearrangement joins TRBV6-2 or TRBV6-3 to TRBJ1-5, with D uncertain. Germline CDR1 reads MNHEY; CDR2 reads SVGEGT. This CDR3 has 12 residues. Trimming shortened V by 8 bases and J by 5 bases, and 10 bases separated the two germline ends. CDR3 amino acids: CASRQVDQPQHF. In DNA, the CDR3 is TGTGCCAGCCGGCAGGTTGATCAGCCCCAGCATTTT.

This clonotype occurred many times. The chain carries TRBV28 and TRBJ2-6; 8 bases are a match to TRBD2. CDR1 MDHEN and CDR2 SYDVKM come from the germline V gene. The CDR3 spans 18 residues. V trimming: 5 bases; J trimming: 2 bases; junction bases outside the gene matches: 11. CDR3 DNA: TGTGCCAGCAGTAGCGGAGCTAGCGGGCCCACTGGGGCCAACGTCCTGACTTTC. Its translation is CASSSGASGPTGANVLTF. Combining the CDR3 with reference TRBV28 and TRBJ2-6 gives the whole variable domain DVKVTQSSRYLVKRTGEKVFLECVQDMDHENMFWYRQDPGLGLRLIYFSYDVKMKEKGDIPEGYSVSREKKERFSLILESASTNQTSMYLCASSSGASGPTGANVLTFGAGSRLTVL.

This clonotype occurred many times. This sequence joins TRBV30 and TRBJ1-1; TRBD1 is a possible D gene (6 bases). V lost 3 bases and J 10 bases, leaving 18 bases between the germline ends. Germline values: CDR1 GTSNPN, CDR2 SVGIG (reference sequence). The CDR3 has 13 amino acids. As DNA, the CDR3 is TGTGCCTGGAGCCGTAGGGGGGCGCAAGGAGCTTTCTTT. Amino acid sequence: CAWSRRGAQGAFF. Full variable domain (outside the CDR3, taken from reference TRBV30 and TRBJ1-1): SQTIHQWPATLVQPVGSPLSLECTVEGTSNPNLYWYRQAAGRGLQLLFYSVGIGQISSEVPQNLSASRPQDRQFILSSKKLLLSDSGFYLCAWSRRGAQGAFFGQGTRLTVV.

V gene TRBV4-1 combines with J gene TRBJ2-3, with 8 bases matching TRBD2. Germline CDR1 MGHRA, CDR2 YSYEKL. This CDR3 region has 16 residues. J was trimmed by 2 bases and V by 4 bases; bases with no gene match: 8. The CDR3 region is CASSPIAGPLTDTQYF. For the CDR3, the DNA is TGCGCCAGCAGCCCTATAGCGGGGCCCCTCACAGATACGCAGTATTTT.

This clonotype was picked up many times. The chain recombines TRBV7-2 with TRBJ2-6; no firm D call. Looked up from germline, CDR1 is SGHTA and CDR2 is FQGNSA. The CDR3 runs 18 residues. V gave up 1 base and J gave up 0 bases, with 13 bases separating them. The CDR3: CASSLGALRTSGANVLTF. The CDR3 DNA sequence: TGTGCCAGCAGCTTAGGGGCACTCCGTACCTCTGGGGCCAACGTCCTGACTTTC.

This clonotype was found many times. The gene calls are TRBV7-2 and TRBJ1-6; D is possibly TRBD1 (5 bases). V was cut by 7 bases and J by 6 bases, with 10 bases left in between. Germline V gene data show CDR1 as SGHTA and CDR2 as FQGNSA. The CDR3 totals 13 residues. CDR3 sequence (DNA): TGTGCCAGCACCCTCAGGGTTAATTCACCCCTCCACTTT. It translates to CASTLRVNSPLHF. Drawing the rest from reference TRBV7-2 and TRBJ1-6, the complete variable domain is GAGVSQSPSNKVTEKGKDVELRCDPISGHTALYWYRQSLGQGLEFLIYFQGNSAPDKSGLPSDRFSAERTGGSVSTLTIQRTQQEDSAVYLCASTLRVNSPLHFGNGTRLTVT.

This clonotype was recorded at least ten times. The gene calls are TRBV7-2 and TRBJ2-1; no firm D call. The length of the CDR3 is 12 residues. CDR1 is SGHTA, CDR2 FQGNSA, per germline. The V end lost 5 bases, the J end lost 7 bases, and 9 bases lay between the germline ends. CDR3 coding DNA: TGTGCCAGCAGCCTCGGACGTAATGAGCAGTTCTTC. As protein: CASSLGRNEQFF.

This clonotype has more than one count but fewer than ten. The chain employs TRBV7-3 and TRBJ2-3; no definite D call. The length of the CDR3 is 14 residues. V was clipped by 0 bases and J by 6 bases, with 10 bases between them. Per the germline V gene, CDR1 is SGHTA and CDR2 is FQGTGA. CDR3 residues: CASSLTAPPDTQYF. The DNA of the CDR3 is TGTGCCAGCAGCTTAACAGCCCCCCCGGATACGCAGTATTTT.

In its sample, this clonotype was seen a few times. This chain uses TRBV6-6 with TRBJ2-1; TRBD1 matches at 7 bases. The CDR3 length is 14 residues. The V segment lost 4 bases and the J segment 8 bases; nucleotides outside the gene matches: 8. The germline CDR1 and CDR2 sequences are MNHNY and SVGAGI (reference sequence). CDR3 protein: CASSSTDRAHEQFF. In DNA form, the CDR3 reads TGTGCCAGCAGTTCTACTGACAGGGCACATGAGCAGTTCTTC.

The rearrangement links TRBV20-1 to TRBJ2-3; 9 bases are a match to TRBD2. There are 16 residues in the CDR3. The J segment lost 1 base and the V segment lost 5 bases, leaving 10 bases of the junction unmatched. Germline CDR1 reads DFQATT; CDR2 reads SNEGSKA (reference sequence). Written as DNA, the CDR3 is TGCAGTGCTGAGCAAAGATCTAGCGGGGGCACAGATACGCAGTATTTT. Translated, it gives CSAEQRSSGGTDTQYF.

This clonotype was picked up a small number of times. The rearrangement joins TRBV20-1 to TRBJ2-1; no clear D. The CDR3 sequence is 14 residues long. V dropped 2 bases and J dropped 0 bases, with 8 bases sitting between them. From germline, CDR1 is DFQATT and CDR2 SNEGSKA (reference sequence). The CDR3: CSARWVSSYNEQFF. CDR3 DNA: TGCAGTGCTAGATGGGTTAGCTCCTACAATGAGCAGTTCTTC.

This clonotype was counted many times. The CDR3 DNA is TGTGCCAGCAGCTCCGGCGGAGCGCGGTACGAGCAGTACTTC. Its translation: CASSSGGARYEQYF. The chain uses TRBV11-2 and TRBJ2-7; D remains ambiguous. The V end lost 4 bases, the J end lost 4 bases, and 14 bases lay between the germline ends. There are 14 residues in the CDR3. CDR1 is SGHAT and CDR2 is FQNNGV in the germline V gene.

This clonotype was seen ten or more times. The rearrangement joins TRBV7-9 to TRBJ2-2; a weak D match, TRBD1 (5 bases). This CDR3 spans 15 amino acids. V lost 4 bases to trimming and J lost 1 base, with 10 bases between them. Looked up from germline, CDR1 is SEHNR and CDR2 is FQNEAQ (reference sequence). CDR3 bases: TGTGCCAGCAGCTCCTCAGGGAAGAACACCGGGGAGCTGTTTTTT. This translates into CASSSSGKNTGELFF.

The sample holds many counts of this clonotype. CDR3 region: CASRPLAGGAREQFF. The CDR3 DNA sequence: TGTGCCAGCAGACCACTAGCGGGGGGGGCGCGTGAGCAGTTCTTC. The genes are TRBV6-2 or TRBV6-3 and TRBJ2-1, with 13 bases identical to TRBD2. The junction had 8 bases not matched to a gene; V was cut back by 6 bases and J by 9 bases. The CDR3 totals 15 residues. Germline CDR1 and CDR2: MNHEY and SVGEGT.

This clonotype was seen repeatedly, ten times or more. V is TRBV9 and J is TRBJ2-3; TRBD2 might be the D (6 bases). This CDR3 comprises 16 residues. V was pared by 3 bases and J by 2 bases, with 16 bases between. CDR1 is SGDLS and CDR2 is YYNGEE in the germline V gene. Written as DNA, the CDR3 is TGTGCCAGCAGCGCAAACGGGGGTTCCCTCACAGATACGCAGTATTTT. Its protein is CASSANGGSLTDTQYF. The whole variable domain, remainder taken from reference TRBV9 and TRBJ2-3, is DSGVTQTPKHLITATGQRVTLRCSPRSGDLSVYWYQQSLDQGLQFLIQYYNGEERAKGNILERFSAQQFPDLHSELNLSSLELGDSALYFCASSANGGSLTDTQYFGPGTRLTVL.

The chain has TRBV29-1 and TRBJ2-1, with D unresolved. Germline V gene sequence: CDR1 SQVTM, CDR2 ANQGSEA. This CDR3 spans 9 amino acids. The V end lost 6 bases, the J end lost 5 bases, and 2 bases lay between the germline ends. Here the CDR3 DNA reads TGCAGCGTCGACAATGAGCAGTTCTTC. Translation gives CSVDNEQFF.

This clonotype was recorded many times. The rearrangement links TRBV10-3 to TRBJ1-2; 10 nucleotides align to TRBD1. Trimming at V came to 2 bases and at J to 4 bases, leaving 10 bases not matched to a gene. The CDR3 spans 17 residues. Germline-derived CDR1 and CDR2 are ENHRY and SYGVKD. CDR3 DNA: TGTGCCATCAGTGAGCCTCCAGGGACAGGGGCCATCTATGGCTACACCTTC. Amino acid sequence: CAISEPPGTGAIYGYTF.

The chain carries TRBV20-1 and TRBJ2-1; D might be TRBD1 or TRBD2, each matching 5 bases. Trimming took off 1 base at V and 9 bases at J, with 19 bases between the two ends. CDR3 length: 15 residues. Germline loops: CDR1 DFQATT, CDR2 SNEGSKA (reference sequence). The DNA for the CDR3 is TGCAGTGCTAGAGCGTCGGGGCCCCTCATTGGTGAGCAGTTCTTC. It yields the protein CSARASGPLIGEQFF.

Ten or more counts support this clonotype. The V and J genes are TRBV6-6 and TRBJ1-2; D remains ambiguous. Trimming took 8 bases from V and 8 from J, leaving 15 bases between them. This CDR3 is built from 12 residues. Germline V CDR1 and CDR2: MNHNY, SVGAGI (reference sequence). CDR3 nucleotides: TGTGCCAGCCGATCTCTCAGAGGAGGCTACACCTTC. It is translated as CASRSLRGGYTF.